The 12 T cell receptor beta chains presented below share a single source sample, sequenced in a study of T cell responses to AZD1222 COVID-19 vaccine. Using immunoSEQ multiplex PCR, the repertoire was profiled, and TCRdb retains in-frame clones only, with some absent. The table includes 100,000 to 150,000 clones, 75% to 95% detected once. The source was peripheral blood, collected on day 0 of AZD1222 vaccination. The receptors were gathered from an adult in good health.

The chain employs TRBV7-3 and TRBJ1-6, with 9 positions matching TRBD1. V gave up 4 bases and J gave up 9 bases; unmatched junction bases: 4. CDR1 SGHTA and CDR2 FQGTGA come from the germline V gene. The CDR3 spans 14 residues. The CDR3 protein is CASSSGQGSSPLHF. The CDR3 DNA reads TGTGCCAGCAGCTCGGGACAGGGCTCTTCACCCCTCCACTTT.

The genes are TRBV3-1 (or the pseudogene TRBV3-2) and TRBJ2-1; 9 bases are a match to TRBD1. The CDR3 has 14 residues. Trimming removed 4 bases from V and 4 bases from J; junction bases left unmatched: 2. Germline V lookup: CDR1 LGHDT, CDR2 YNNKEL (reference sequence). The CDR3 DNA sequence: TGTGCCAGCAGCCGGGACAGGGATTACAATGAGCAGTTCTTC. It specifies CASSRDRDYNEQFF.

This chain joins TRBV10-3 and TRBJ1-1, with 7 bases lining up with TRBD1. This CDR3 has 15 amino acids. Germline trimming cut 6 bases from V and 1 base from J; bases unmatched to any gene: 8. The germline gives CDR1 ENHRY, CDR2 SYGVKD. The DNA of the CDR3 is TGTGCCATCAGCCAGGGACAGATGGAGAACACTGAAGCTTTCTTT. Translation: CAISQGQMENTEAFF.

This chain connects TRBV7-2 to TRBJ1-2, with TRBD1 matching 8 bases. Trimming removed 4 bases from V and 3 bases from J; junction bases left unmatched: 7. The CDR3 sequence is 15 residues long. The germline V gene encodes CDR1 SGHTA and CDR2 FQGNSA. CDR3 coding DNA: TGTGCCAGCAGCTCACCGACAGGGGTTTACTATGGCTACACCTTC. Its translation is CASSSPTGVYYGYTF.

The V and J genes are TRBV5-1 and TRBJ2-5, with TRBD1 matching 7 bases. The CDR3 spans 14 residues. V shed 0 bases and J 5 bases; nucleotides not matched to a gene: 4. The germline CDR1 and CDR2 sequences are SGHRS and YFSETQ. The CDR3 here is CASSLGQGVETQYF. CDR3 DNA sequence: TGCGCCAGCAGCTTGGGACAGGGAGTGGAGACCCAGTACTTC. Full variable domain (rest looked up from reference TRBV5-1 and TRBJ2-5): KAGVTQTPRYLIKTRGQQVTLSCSPISGHRSVSWYQQTPGQGLQFLFEYFSETQRNKGNFPGRFSGRQFSNSRSEMNVSTLELGDSALYLCASSLGQGVETQYFGPGTRLLVL.

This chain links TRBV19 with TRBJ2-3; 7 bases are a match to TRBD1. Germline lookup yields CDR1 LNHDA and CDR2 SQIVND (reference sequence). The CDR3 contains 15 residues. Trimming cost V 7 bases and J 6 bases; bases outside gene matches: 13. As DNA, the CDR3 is TGTGCCAGTAAGACAGGGCAGGGTGGCATGGATACGCAGTATTTT. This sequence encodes CASKTGQGGMDTQYF.

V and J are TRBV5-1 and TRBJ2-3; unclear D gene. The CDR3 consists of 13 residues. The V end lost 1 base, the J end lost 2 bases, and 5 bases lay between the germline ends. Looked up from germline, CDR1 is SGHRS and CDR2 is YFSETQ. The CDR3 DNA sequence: TGCGCCAGCAGCTTGCCAGACACAGATACGCAGTATTTT. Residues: CASSLPDTDTQYF. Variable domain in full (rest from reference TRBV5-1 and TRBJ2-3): KAGVTQTPRYLIKTRGQQVTLSCSPISGHRSVSWYQQTPGQGLQFLFEYFSETQRNKGNFPGRFSGRQFSNSRSEMNVSTLELGDSALYLCASSLPDTDTQYFGPGTRLTVL.

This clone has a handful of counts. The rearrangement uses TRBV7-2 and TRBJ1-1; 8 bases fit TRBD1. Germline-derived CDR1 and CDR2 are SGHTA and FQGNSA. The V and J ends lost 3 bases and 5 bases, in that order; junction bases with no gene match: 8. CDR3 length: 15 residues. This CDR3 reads CASSLTGQGRTEAFF. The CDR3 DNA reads TGTGCCAGCAGCTTGACCGGACAGGGACGGACTGAAGCTTTCTTT.

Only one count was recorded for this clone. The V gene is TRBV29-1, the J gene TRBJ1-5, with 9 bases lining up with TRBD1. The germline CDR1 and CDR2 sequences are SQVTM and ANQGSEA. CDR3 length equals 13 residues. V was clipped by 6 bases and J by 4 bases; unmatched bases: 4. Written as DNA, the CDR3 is TGCAGCGTCGGGACAGGGTTAAATCAGCCCCAGCATTTT. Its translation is CSVGTGLNQPQHF.

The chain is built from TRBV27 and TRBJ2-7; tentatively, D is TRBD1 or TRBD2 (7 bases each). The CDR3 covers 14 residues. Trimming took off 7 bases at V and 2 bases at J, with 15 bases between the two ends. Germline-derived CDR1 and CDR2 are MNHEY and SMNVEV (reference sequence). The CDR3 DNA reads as TGTGCCAGCACCCCAGGGGGGGCAACCTACGAGCAGTACTTC. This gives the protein CASTPGGATYEQYF.

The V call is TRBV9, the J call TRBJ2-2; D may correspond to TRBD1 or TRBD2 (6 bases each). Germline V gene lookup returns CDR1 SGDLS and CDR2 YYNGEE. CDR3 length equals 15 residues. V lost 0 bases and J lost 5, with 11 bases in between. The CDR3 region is CASSVEGGRTGELFF. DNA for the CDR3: TGTGCCAGCAGCGTAGAAGGGGGGCGGACCGGGGAGCTGTTTTTT.

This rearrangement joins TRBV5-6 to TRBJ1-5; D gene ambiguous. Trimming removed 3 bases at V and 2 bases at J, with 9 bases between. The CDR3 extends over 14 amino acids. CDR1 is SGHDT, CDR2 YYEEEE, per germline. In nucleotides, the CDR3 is TGTGCCAGCAGCTCGACGGACCGCAATCAGCCCCAGCATTTT. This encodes CASSSTDRNQPQHF. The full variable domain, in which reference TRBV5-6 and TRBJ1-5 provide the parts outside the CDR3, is DAGVTQSPTHLIKTRGQQVTLRCSPKSGHDTVSWYQQALGQGPQFIFQYYEEEERQRGNFPDRFSGHQFPNYSSELNVNALLLGDSALYLCASSSTDRNQPQHFGDGTRLSIL.